The T cell receptor beta chain under discussion was sequenced for a study of CD8 T cells in Susac syndrome (dated by TCRdb to between 2018 and 2021). Some background on the complete study: Whether CD8+ T cell activation and differentiation in Susac syndrome was antigen driven was tested using repertoire sequencing. The study compared CD8+ T cell repertoire clonality among 12 healthy donors, 14 Susac syndrome patients and approximately 16 multiple sclerosis patients.

The CDR3 goes from the cysteine to the phenylalanine over 16 residues. The retained sequence is limited to the CDR3, 48 bases, with the frame set at the first base. After removal of 0 bases from V and 2 bases from J, the junction retains 7 bases not matched to a gene. From a lookup of the germline V gene (reference sequence), CDR1 and CDR2 are GTSNPN and SVGIG. General conclusions and limits of the study: The TCR sequencing and HLA analysis was acknowledged to have included a relatively small number of individuals.

As concerns this clonotype: The target of this receptor is not known. Per-base quality was not reported, and no clone a single base away is much larger than it.

RNA was extracted with the RNeasy kit and 0.5 to 1 ug was reverse transcribed using random hexamers. The immunoSEQ multiplex PCR assay, which covers 54 Vbeta and 13 Jbeta segments, was used to amplify TCR beta CDR3 regions. PCR amplification bias was corrected by using a synthetic template baseline for primer optimization and computational correction. The study's own analysis went as follows. Reads were assigned to V, D and J genes according to IMGT and analyzed in immunoSEQ Analyzer, with only productive sequences retained. Clonality was calculated as one minus the Shannon entropy normalized by log2 of the number of productive unique sequences. For each patient and control, public and private clones were evaluated within the 100 most prevalent clones. Clones were defined as Susac-specific when absent from the healthy and MS cohorts, from 1052 published viral clones and from other ImmuneACCESS disease sequences. Through fastp at Q25 and MiXCR, TCRdb rebuilt clones from the public reads, retaining in-frame beta chains. Records with the same CDR3 protein are collapsed into one entry carrying the most frequent genes and DNA. These V and J calls rely on TCRdb rather than the paper's analysis. Within this sample are approximately 130,000 distinct CDR3 sequences, with about 93% of them counted one time only. The biggest ten clones account for around 0.24% of the sample.

Peripheral blood CD8+ and CD4+ T cells from healthy donors, Susac syndrome patients and multiple sclerosis patients were profiled using high-throughput TCR beta sequencing. The multiple sclerosis controls were treatment-naive patients who had stable or active relapsing-remitting disease and met the revised McDonald criteria. Bulk CD8+ and CD4+ T cells were purified by magnetic negative isolation, while CD8+ TEMRA cells were enriched using FACS. Blood was collected in EDTA tubes and processed within 24 hours, with PBMCs isolated through density gradient centrifugation. PBMCs destined for TCR sequencing were cryopreserved in liquid nitrogen and later thawed in a 37 °C water bath. The sorted or isolated CD4+, CD8+ and CD8+ TEMRA cells reached a purity of at least 90%.

The clonotype originates from a human donor with multiple sclerosis. Sequences were obtained from CD8+ T cells from PBMCs. The rearrangement combines TRBV30 with TRBJ2-7, with 10 middle bases fitting TRBD2. The CDR3 here reads CAWSVRAGGRTYEQYF. The DNA sequence reads TGTGCCTGGAGTGTCCGAGCGGGAGGGAGGACCTACGAGCAGTACTTC.